Listed below are T cell receptor beta chains from one sample, sequenced in a study of T cells in Graves' hyperthyroidism and ophthalmopathy. TCRdb ran MiXCR on the multiplex PCR reads and lists one entry per CDR3 protein. In the table there are a few hundred thousand distinct CDR3 sequences, about 15% of which are singletons. Source material: blood. These receptors were taken from a woman in her 30s with Graves' hyperthyroidism. The CDR3 runs from the conserved cysteine through the conserved F or W.

J,V,CDR3
TRBJ2-4,TRBV5-1,CASSSPTGVAKNIQYF
TRBJ2-7,TRBV7-2,CASNFKTGTYQQYF
TRBJ1-4,TRBV19,CATGGSFGEKLFF
TRBJ2-7,TRBV4-1,CASSTSFGTGSYEQYF
TRBJ2-1,TRBV7-2,CASSLRTGGNNEQFF
TRBJ2-3,TRBV6-6,CASSWIADTQYF
TRBJ1-5,TRBV11-2,CASSLGYDQPQHF
TRBJ2-1,TRBV24-1,CATSESGTGGFNEQFF
TRBJ2-1,TRBV4-1,CASSQTSGGRYNEQFF
TRBJ2-7,TRBV5-8,CASSLLFPREQYF
TRBJ2-7,TRBV6-2/TRBV6-3,CASSRSGTGGTILGEQYF
TRBJ2-4,TRBV20-1,CSAGPSAKNIQYF
TRBJ2-3,TRBV27,CATATPDTQYF
TRBJ2-3,TRBV11-2,CASSLDSGRASGWTDTQYF
TRBJ2-7,TRBV6-1,CASRQGQGQRVQYF
TRBJ2-7,TRBV5-1,CASSLQAGAAYEQYF
TRBJ1-5,TRBV12-5,CASGLGQVNQPQHF
TRBJ2-7,TRBV7-2,CASSSQGGTTYEQYF
TRBJ2-7,TRBV3-1,CASRPSGREQYF
TRBJ1-1,TRBV6-1,CASSDPALNTEAFF
TRBJ2-3,TRBV12-3/TRBV12-4,CASGNTQYF
TRBJ2-1,TRBV3-1,CASSQEVRSPVQFF
TRBJ2-1,TRBV12-5,CASGLVDATEQFF
TRBJ1-2,TRBV5-1,CASSLEEVGGYTF
TRBJ2-1,TRBV5-1,CASSTSGGSYNEQFF
TRBJ1-1,TRBV5-5,CASSLAQSLNTEASF
TRBJ1-2,TRBV6-1,CASSRDITYGYTF
TRBJ1-6,TRBV28,CASSKTGFYSPLHF
TRBJ2-5,TRBV7-8,CASSLGRGQKGGETQYF
TRBJ2-1,TRBV7-2,CASSLDWPGQGGEQFF
TRBJ2-4,TRBV6-4,CASSKREEEWVGIQYF
TRBJ2-7,TRBV24-1,CATSLAGSYEQYF
TRBJ2-1,TRBV5-4,CASSLVGGGGFMEQFF
TRBJ1-5,TRBV13,CASSVRDSGNQPQHF
TRBJ2-1,TRBV28,CASRRGQGSGRNEQFF
TRBJ1-2,TRBV20-1,CSASRSGANNGYTF
TRBJ1-2,TRBV18,CASSPRFLTANYGYTF
TRBJ2-1,TRBV7-9,CASSPLTSGADNEQFF
TRBJ2-2,TRBV12-3/TRBV12-4,CASSLRRALAGELFF
TRBJ2-7,TRBV5-1,CASSPLGRSSYEQYF
TRBJ2-1,TRBV27,CASSLRTSGNEQFF
TRBJ1-2,TRBV6-1,CAAGSVANYGYTF
TRBJ2-1,TRBV7-9,CASSWTLSYNEQFF